These 21 T cell receptor beta chains share one sample of origin, sequenced in a study of shared clonotypes between healthy human individuals. The repertoire was sequenced with immunoSEQ multiplex PCR; TCRdb's copy has only in-frame clones and lacks some. The sample has some 2.4 million clones, 93% seen once. Source material: naive CD4+ T cells from PBMCs. Subset indicated: CD45RA+ positively selected. These receptors came from a young man in good health. Some clones in this sample may be carry-over from other donors' samples.

The V gene is TRBV5-4, the J gene TRBJ1-2; D is perhaps TRBD1 (6 bases). Trimming stripped 4 bases from V and 8 bases from J, with 18 bases between. The germline CDR1 and CDR2 sequences are SGHNT and YYREEE (reference sequence). This CDR3 region has 14 residues. The CDR3 region is CASSLGQWLRGYTF. The CDR3 DNA follows: TGTGCCAGCAGCCTCGGACAGTGGTTACGGGGCTACACCTTC.

The V and J genes are TRBV20-1 and TRBJ1-2; no clear D gene. The CDR3 runs 9 residues. The germline V gene has CDR1 DFQATT and CDR2 SNEGSKA (reference sequence). V lost 4 bases and J lost 8, with 5 bases in between. The CDR3 spells CSAKYGYTF. For the CDR3, the DNA is TGCAGTGCTAAGTACGGCTACACCTTC.

V gene TRBV30 combines with J gene TRBJ2-3; D may be TRBD1 (5 bases). Germline V gene sequence: CDR1 GTSNPN, CDR2 SVGIG (reference sequence). V was cut by 5 bases and J by 3 bases, with 9 bases left in between. The CDR3 totals 12 residues. CDR3 in amino acids: CAWGADTDTQYF. CDR3 DNA: TGTGCCTGGGGGGCGGATACAGATACGCAGTATTTT.

The rearrangement links TRBV19 to TRBJ2-5, with D possibly being TRBD1 or TRBD2 (5 bases each). Germline CDR1 LNHDA, CDR2 SQIVND (reference sequence). V dropped 7 bases and J dropped 2 bases, with 14 bases sitting between them. This CDR3 has 14 residues. The CDR3 bases are TGTGCCAGTACCCTCACGGGGCGGCAAGAGACCCAGTACTTC. It is translated as CASTLTGRQETQYF. The full variable domain, rest sourced from reference TRBV19 and TRBJ2-5, is DGGITQSPKYLFRKEGQNVTLSCEQNLNHDAMYWYRQDPGQGLRLIYYSQIVNDFQKGDIAEGYSVSREKKESFPLTVTSAQKNPTAFYLCASTLTGRQETQYFGPGTRLLVL.

The chain is built from TRBV5-1 and TRBJ2-3; no firm D call. CDR3 length: 16 residues. Between the trimmed V and J ends, which lost 0 bases and 4 bases, there was a span of 15 bases. Germline CDR1 reads SGHRS; CDR2 reads YFSETQ. Here the CDR3 reads CASSLGLGSGSDTQYF. The CDR3 nucleotides read TGCGCCAGCAGCTTGGGGTTAGGAAGTGGGTCAGATACGCAGTATTTT.

The chain couples TRBV5-1 to TRBJ2-5; D remains unclear. Trimming took 3 bases from V and 0 from J, leaving 6 bases between them. This CDR3 has 13 amino acids. Germline V CDR1 and CDR2: SGHRS, YFSETQ. DNA of the CDR3: TGCGCCAGCAGCTACCTGGACCAAGAGACCCAGTACTTC. Amino acid sequence: CASSYLDQETQYF.

The chain joins TRBV15 to TRBJ1-1; 7 positions match TRBD1. V lost 5 bases, J lost 11 bases, and 11 bases stayed unmatched. The germline CDR1 and CDR2 sequences are LNHNV and YYDKDF (reference sequence). The CDR3 sequence is 13 residues long. The CDR3 region is CATSGFTGDEAFF. In nucleotides, the CDR3 is TGTGCCACCAGCGGATTTACAGGGGACGAGGCTTTCTTT.

The CDR3 DNA reads TGCGCCAGCAGCCGGGACCCAGCGGGAGGGCTTATCGGTGGCACAGATACGCAGTATTTT. This sequence encodes CASSRDPAGGLIGGTDTQYF. The V and J genes are TRBV4-3 and TRBJ2-3; 10 bases align to TRBD2. The germline CDR1 and CDR2 sequences are LGHNA and YSLEER. Trimming took 4 bases from V and 1 from J; bases not matched to a gene: 17. This CDR3 contains 20 residues.

This chain connects TRBV18 to TRBJ1-3; D may be TRBD1 (6 bases). The CDR3 is 16 residues long. Germline-derived CDR1 and CDR2 are KGHSH and LQKENI. Trimming stripped 8 bases from V and 0 bases from J, with 17 bases between. CDR3 amino acids: CASADPQGYSGNTIYF. In DNA form, the CDR3 reads TGTGCCAGCGCCGACCCACAGGGCTACTCTGGAAACACCATATATTTT.

The rearrangement links TRBV6-1 to TRBJ1-5, with D hard to call. This CDR3 spans 13 amino acids. The ends were cut back, 4 bases at V and 7 bases at J, with 11 bases in the middle. CDR1 and CDR2 (germline): MNHNS, SASEGT. Here the CDR3 DNA reads TGTGCCAGCAGTGCACACCCTGTCCAGCCCCAGCATTTT. As protein: CASSAHPVQPQHF.

As concerns this clone: Within the sample, other DNA sequences also encode this same CDR3. J is TRBJ2-5 and V is TRBV4-1, with D possibly being TRBD1 (6 bases). The germline V gene has CDR1 MGHRA and CDR2 YSYEKL. The CDR3 extends over 13 amino acids. V was pared by 4 bases and J by 2 bases, with 8 bases between. As DNA, the CDR3 is TGCGCCAGCAGCCGGGGGCCTCAAGAGACCCAGTACTTC. Encoded protein: CASSRGPQETQYF.

The chain is built from TRBV27 and TRBJ2-7, with D perhaps matching TRBD2 (6 bases). CDR1 MNHEY and CDR2 SMNVEV come from the germline V gene (reference sequence). This CDR3 region has 15 residues. The germline V and J ends were trimmed by 2 bases and 3 bases, with 14 bases remaining between them. CDR3 in amino acids: CASSLRGVSGYEQYF. CDR3 DNA sequence: TGTGCCAGCAGTTTAAGGGGAGTTAGCGGCTACGAGCAGTACTTC.

This clone showed up just a few times. The chain uses TRBV28 and TRBJ2-3; D is ambiguous. V was shortened by 5 bases and J by 1 base, with 7 bases between the two germline ends. Germline values: CDR1 MDHEN, CDR2 SYDVKM. The CDR3 contains 13 residues. In DNA, the CDR3 is TGTGCCAGCAGTACCGCGGGCACAGATACGCAGTATTTT. It yields the protein CASSTAGTDTQYF.

V gene TRBV7-2 combines with J gene TRBJ2-1, with D possibly being TRBD2 (6 bases). The CDR3 is made up of 17 amino acids. Germline-derived CDR1 and CDR2 are SGHTA and FQGNSA. The germline V and J ends were trimmed by 4 bases and 5 bases, with 21 bases remaining between them. DNA for the CDR3: TGTGCCAGCAGCTCCCTTACGATCGGGGGTGTCCACAATGAGCAGTTCTTC. This gives the protein CASSSLTIGGVHNEQFF.

The CDR3 sequence is CAWSVRTGLTEAFF. CDR3 bases: TGTGCCTGGAGTGTACGTACAGGGTTAACTGAAGCTTTCTTT. The V and J genes are TRBV30 and TRBJ1-1, with D perhaps TRBD1 (6 bases). CDR1 and CDR2 (germline): GTSNPN, SVGIG (reference sequence). The V and J ends lost 0 bases and 5 bases respectively, with 13 bases between them. This CDR3 is built from 14 residues.

This rearrangement joins TRBV6-5 to TRBJ2-7; weak D call: TRBD1 (7 bases). Germline V lookup: CDR1 MNHEY, CDR2 SVGAGI. The CDR3 runs to 15 residues. Trimming left V 0 bases short and J 2 bases short, with 11 bases between. CDR3 nucleotides: TGTGCCAGCAGTTACTCCCCCAGGGGGGCCTACGAGCAGTACTTC. Its protein product is CASSYSPRGAYEQYF.

V and J are TRBV6-1 and TRBJ2-5, with 7 bases aligning to TRBD1. V shed 6 bases and J 5 bases; nucleotides not matched to a gene: 9. In germline, CDR1 is MNHNS, CDR2 SASEGT. The CDR3 has 14 residues. CDR3 DNA: TGTGCCAGCAGCAGACAGGGTGTGGGGGAGACCCAGTACTTC. This gives the protein CASSRQGVGETQYF.

Only one count was recorded for this clone. The chain recombines TRBV18 with TRBJ1-4, with 7 bases lining up with TRBD1. Germline V gives CDR1 KGHSH, CDR2 LQKENI. The CDR3 consists of 15 residues. V lost 3 bases to trimming and J lost 7 bases; unmatched junction nucleotides: 8. This chain's CDR3 is CASSPETGQGEKLFF. The CDR3, as DNA: TGTGCCAGCTCACCGGAGACAGGGCAAGGTGAAAAACTGTTTTTT.

The chain recombines TRBV11-2 with TRBJ2-4; 12 nucleotides line up with TRBD2. In germline, CDR1 is SGHAT, CDR2 FQNNGV. V lost 5 bases and J lost 9; bases outside the gene matches: 8. This CDR3 is built from 15 residues. In nucleotides, the CDR3 is TGTGCCAGCAGCATGACTAGCGGGAGAGTTGGCATTCAGTACTTC. Residues: CASSMTSGRVGIQYF.

This chain links TRBV19 with TRBJ2-1; 9 bases line up with TRBD2. The CDR3 runs to 16 residues. Germline V gene data show CDR1 as LNHDA and CDR2 as SQIVND (reference sequence). Unmatched junction bases numbered 10, after V lost 2 bases and J lost 8 bases. CDR3 in amino acids: CASSIPLAGGIDEQFF. The CDR3 nucleotides read TGTGCCAGTAGTATACCCCTCGCGGGAGGGATTGATGAGCAGTTCTTC.

The chain recombines TRBV19 with TRBJ1-3; the D is unclear. This CDR3 region has 14 residues. The V gene's germline CDR1 is LNHDA and CDR2 SQIVND (reference sequence). The V end was cut by 7 bases, the J end by 0 bases, with 10 bases between. In DNA form, the CDR3 reads TGTGCCAGTAACACGCGGTTCTCTGGAAACACCATATATTTT. This sequence encodes CASNTRFSGNTIYF.